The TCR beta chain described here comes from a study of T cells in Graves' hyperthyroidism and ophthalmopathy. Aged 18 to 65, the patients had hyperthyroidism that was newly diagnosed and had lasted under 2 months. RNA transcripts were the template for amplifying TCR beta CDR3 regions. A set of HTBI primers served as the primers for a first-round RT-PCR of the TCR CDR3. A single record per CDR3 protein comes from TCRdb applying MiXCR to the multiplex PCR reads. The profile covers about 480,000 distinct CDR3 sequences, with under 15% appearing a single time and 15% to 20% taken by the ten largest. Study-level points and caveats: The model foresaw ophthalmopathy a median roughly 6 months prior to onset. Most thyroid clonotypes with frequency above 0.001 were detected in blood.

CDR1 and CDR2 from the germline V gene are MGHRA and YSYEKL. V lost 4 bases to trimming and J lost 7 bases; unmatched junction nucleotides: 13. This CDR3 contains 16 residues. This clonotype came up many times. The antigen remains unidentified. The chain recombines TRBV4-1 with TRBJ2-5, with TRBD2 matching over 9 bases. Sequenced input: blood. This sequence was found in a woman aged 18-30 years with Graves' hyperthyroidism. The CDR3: CASSRDPGTAGGTQYF. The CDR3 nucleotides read TGCGCCAGCAGCCGAGACCCCGGGACAGCGGGGGGGACCCAGTACTTC.